The 31 T cell receptor beta chains below come from one sample, sequenced in a study of cytomegalovirus exposure and HLA in healthy donors. Assay: immunoSEQ multiplex PCR; the TCRdb copy retains only in-frame clones and omits some. The table lists roughly 120,000 clones, around 89% of them singletons. The sequencing input was PBMCs. The receptors here all came from a woman aged 25 to 39 in good health and CMV-seropositive.

The rearrangement uses TRBV19 and TRBJ1-6; TRBD1 might be the D (6 bases). The germline V gene encodes CDR1 LNHDA and CDR2 SQIVND (reference sequence). CDR3 length: 14 residues. The V end lost 6 bases, the J end lost 10 bases, and 16 bases lay between the germline ends. The CDR3 region has the DNA TGTGCCAGTAGCTTCTCGCAGGGGCGGTCACCCCTCCACTTT. Translation gives CASSFSQGRSPLHF.

The chain uses TRBV5-1 and TRBJ2-1; a possible D gene is TRBD2 (6 bases). Germline V gene sequence: CDR1 SGHRS, CDR2 YFSETQ. The CDR3 runs 14 residues. Trimming shortened V by 5 bases and J by 5 bases, and 14 bases separated the two germline ends. For the CDR3, the DNA is TGCGCCAGCAGGGACCGGGGGATCAACAATGAGCAGTTCTTC. It codes for CASRDRGINNEQFF.

The chain couples TRBV5-5 to TRBJ2-7; tentative D call: TRBD1 (5 bases). Per germline, CDR1 SGHKS and CDR2 YYEKEE (reference sequence). The CDR3 is 13 residues long. Trimming removed 0 bases at V and 7 bases at J, with 11 bases between. CDR3 DNA: TGTGCCAGCAGCTTGGCCCTTCGGACAGAGCAGTACTTC. This sequence encodes CASSLALRTEQYF.

This clone was seen just once. The chain couples TRBV4-2 to TRBJ1-1; the D is unclear. Germline V gives CDR1 LGHNA, CDR2 YNFKEQ. The CDR3 consists of 14 residues. V was trimmed by 0 bases and J by 1 base, leaving 6 bases between them. The CDR3 nucleotides read TGTGCCAGCAGCCAAGATGGTAGGAACACTGAAGCTTTCTTT. Protein sequence: CASSQDGRNTEAFF.

The J gene is TRBJ2-3, the V gene TRBV5-6; TRBD2 matches at 12 bases. V lost 4 bases and J lost 4; bases outside the gene matches: 10. The CDR3 extends over 17 amino acids. Germline V CDR1 and CDR2: SGHDT, YYEEEE. CDR3 protein: CASSHQTSGRGPDTQYF. CDR3 nucleotides: TGTGCCAGCAGCCACCAGACTAGCGGGAGAGGCCCAGATACGCAGTATTTT.

This clone came up once. This chain connects TRBV18 to TRBJ2-2, with D perhaps matching TRBD2 (5 bases). The V gene lost 4 bases and the J gene lost 2 bases, with 8 bases spanning the gap. This CDR3 is 14 amino acids long. Germline-derived CDR1 and CDR2 are KGHSH and LQKENI. Written as DNA, the CDR3 is TGTGCCAGCTCACAACTAGAAAACACCGGGGAGCTGTTTTTT. This codes for CASSQLENTGELFF.

This chain uses TRBV2 with TRBJ1-5, with TRBD1 as a possible D gene (5 bases). This CDR3 spans 16 amino acids. Germline values: CDR1 SNHLY, CDR2 FYNNEI. The V and J ends lost 2 bases and 6 bases respectively, with 17 bases between them. DNA for the CDR3: TGTGCCAGCAGTGAATTCGGTGACAGAAACGGTCAGCCCCAGCATTTT. The encoded protein is CASSEFGDRNGQPQHF. Variable domain in full (rest from reference TRBV2 and TRBJ1-5): EPEVTQTPSHQVTQMGQEVILRCVPISNHLYFYWYRQILGQKVEFLVSFYNNEISEKSEIFDDQFSVERPDGSNFTLKIRSTKLEDSAMYFCASSEFGDRNGQPQHFGDGTRLSIL.

The V gene is TRBV11-2, the J gene TRBJ1-5; a weak D match, TRBD1 (6 bases). The CDR3 is 15 amino acids. The germline V gene has CDR1 SGHAT and CDR2 FQNNGV. V was trimmed by 5 bases and J by 5 bases, leaving 16 bases between them. The CDR3 loop is CASSLAGGGHQPQHF. The CDR3 DNA is TGTGCCAGCAGCCTCGCGGGGGGGGGCCATCAGCCCCAGCATTTT.

The chain is built from TRBV4-1 and TRBJ2-1; D not resolved. The germline CDR1 and CDR2 sequences are MGHRA and YSYEKL. Trimming removed 1 base at V and 4 bases at J, with 11 bases between. This CDR3 is built from 15 residues. The CDR3 sequence: CASSQALLIYNEQFF. The CDR3 DNA reads as TGCGCCAGCAGCCAAGCCCTCCTAATTTACAATGAGCAGTTCTTC.

The chain employs TRBV11-2 and TRBJ1-6; D is unresolved. Germline V lookup: CDR1 SGHAT, CDR2 FQNNGV. V dropped 3 bases and J dropped 9 bases, with 18 bases sitting between them. There are 16 residues in the CDR3. The DNA for the CDR3 is TGTGCCAGCAGCTTCGCTGGGATACGGGAAAGTTCACCCCTCCACTTT. This gives the protein CASSFAGIRESSPLHF. Full variable domain (missing parts from reference TRBV11-2 and TRBJ1-6): EAGVAQSPRYKIIEKRQSVAFWCNPISGHATLYWYQQILGQGPKLLIQFQNNGVVDDSQLPKDRFSAERLKGVDSTLKIQPAKLEDSAVYLCASSFAGIRESSPLHFGNGTRLTVT.

The chain couples TRBV10-3 to TRBJ2-1, with 10 positions matching TRBD2. This CDR3 has 14 amino acids. Germline-derived CDR1 and CDR2 are ENHRY and SYGVKD. The trim removed 7 bases at V and 7 bases at J, leaving 7 bases unmatched. The CDR3 spells CAITTASGSNEQFF. CDR3 nucleotide sequence: TGTGCCATCACGACAGCTAGCGGGAGTAATGAGCAGTTCTTC.

The chain joins TRBV11-2 to TRBJ2-3; D may be TRBD1 (5 bases). The CDR3 is 15 residues long. Germline CDR1 SGHAT, CDR2 FQNNGV. The V and J ends lost 3 bases and 2 bases respectively, with 12 bases between them. In DNA, the CDR3 is TGTGCCAGCAGCTTTAGATTTGGACACACAGATACGCAGTATTTT. It codes for CASSFRFGHTDTQYF.

The chain is built from TRBV5-5 and TRBJ2-7; 8 nucleotides line up with TRBD1. CDR1 is SGHKS and CDR2 is YYEKEE in the germline V gene (reference sequence). The CDR3 contains 14 residues. J gave up 7 bases and V 6 bases, and 12 bases lay outside the gene matches. CDR3 amino acids: CASTAGQDPREQYF. In DNA form, the CDR3 reads TGTGCCAGCACCGCGGGACAGGACCCCCGGGAGCAGTACTTC.

The rearrangement uses TRBV29-1 and TRBJ2-2; a weak D match, TRBD2 (5 bases). The CDR3 runs to 14 residues. Trimming shortened V by 4 bases and J by 2 bases, and 11 bases separated the two germline ends. CDR1 is SQVTM and CDR2 is ANQGSEA in the germline V gene. The CDR3: CSVVIAPNTGELFF. DNA for the CDR3: TGCAGCGTTGTAATAGCGCCTAACACCGGGGAGCTGTTTTTT.

The chain joins TRBV7-2 to TRBJ1-2, with D unresolved. Germline V lookup: CDR1 SGHTA, CDR2 FQGNSA. The CDR3 loop spans 14 amino acids. V was clipped by 5 bases and J by 4 bases, with 14 bases between them. Written as DNA, the CDR3 is TGTGCCAGCAGCCGCGATGGCGGACTCTATGGCTACACCTTC. It yields the protein CASSRDGGLYGYTF.

This clone has a single count. V gene TRBV6-1 combines with J gene TRBJ2-1, with D uncertain. The CDR3 length is 15 residues. Germline V gene sequence: CDR1 MNHNS, CDR2 SASEGT. The germline V and J ends were trimmed by 6 bases and 2 bases, with 14 bases remaining between them. CDR3 amino acids: CASSVFSGTYNEQFF. CDR3 bases: TGTGCCAGCAGCGTCTTCTCGGGTACCTACAATGAGCAGTTCTTC.

The chain employs TRBV27 and TRBJ1-4; TRBD1 is a possible D gene (6 bases). Germline V gives CDR1 MNHEY, CDR2 SMNVEV (reference sequence). The CDR3 consists of 15 residues. Trimming took off 0 bases at V and 5 bases at J, with 10 bases between the two ends. The CDR3 DNA reads as TGTGCCAGCAGTTTATCTCGGCAGGGGAATGAAAAACTGTTTTTT. Protein sequence: CASSLSRQGNEKLFF.

The genes are TRBV29-1 and TRBJ2-2; TRBD1 aligns across 7 bases. Per the germline V gene, CDR1 is SQVTM and CDR2 is ANQGSEA. CDR3 length: 14 amino acids. Trimming cost V 2 bases and J 5 bases; bases outside gene matches: 5. The CDR3 DNA reads TGCAGCGTTGAAACCAACAGGGGAACCGGGGAGCTGTTTTTT. Its protein is CSVETNRGTGELFF.

This clone was detected once. The rearrangement links TRBV6-5 to TRBJ1-3; tentative D call: TRBD1 (6 bases). Per the germline V gene, CDR1 is MNHEY and CDR2 is SVGAGI. This CDR3 has 15 residues. Between the trimmed V and J ends, which lost 5 bases and 9 bases, there was a span of 20 bases. The CDR3 DNA reads TGTGCCAGCAGTACCCTTGGAGGACAGCCCGCCACCATATATTTT. This sequence encodes CASSTLGGQPATIYF.

The chain recombines TRBV2 with TRBJ1-2; D uncertain. The CDR3 is 15 amino acids. V gave up 7 bases and J gave up 8 bases, with 23 bases separating them. The germline V gene has CDR1 SNHLY and CDR2 FYNNEI. Written as DNA, the CDR3 is TGTGCCAGCACCCGAGAGCGGTGGGCGGCGGAGGGCTACACCTTC. It is translated as CASTRERWAAEGYTF.

The chain links TRBV2 to TRBJ2-7, with D maybe TRBD1 (5 bases). Germline V gene sequence: CDR1 SNHLY, CDR2 FYNNEI. The CDR3 is 16 amino acids. V lost 6 bases, J lost 3 bases, and 21 bases lay in between. The CDR3 nucleotides read TGTGCCAGCAGCCTGATTTCCAGGGTAGTCGTCTACGAGCAGTACTTC. It translates to CASSLISRVVVYEQYF.

The V gene is TRBV28, the J gene TRBJ2-5; 9 nucleotides match TRBD2. Germline V gene data show CDR1 as MDHEN and CDR2 as SYDVKM. The CDR3 is 19 amino acids. Losses at the gene ends were 2 bases for V and 2 bases for J; bases not matched to a gene: 15. The CDR3 sequence is CASSLGVLAGGPTQETQYF. The CDR3 DNA reads as TGTGCCAGCAGTTTAGGGGTCCTGGCGGGAGGGCCCACTCAAGAGACCCAGTACTTC.

CDR3 bases: TGTGCCAGCAGCCCCACAGCTAACACTGAAGCTTTCTTT. Translating it yields CASSPTANTEAFF. The chain is built from TRBV7-3 and TRBJ1-1, with D uncertain. This CDR3 has 13 residues. The V end lost 5 bases, the J end lost 2 bases, and 9 bases lay between the germline ends. Germline CDR1 and CDR2: SGHTA and FQGTGA.

V usage is TRBV5-1 and J usage is TRBJ2-1; TRBD1 matches 8 bases. With 7 bases clipped from V and 8 bases from J, the junction kept 11 bases outside the gene matches. Germline values: CDR1 SGHRS, CDR2 YFSETQ. The CDR3 has 14 residues. The CDR3 sequence is CASRPGTGGDEQFF. In nucleotides, the CDR3 is TGCGCCAGCCGGCCCGGGACAGGAGGGGATGAGCAGTTCTTC.

CDR3 DNA sequence: TGTGCCAGCAGCGTAGGGCCTCCGGGACAGGAGCCCTACGAGCAGTACTTC. Protein sequence: CASSVGPPGQEPYEQYF. J is TRBJ2-7 and V is TRBV9; 8 bases line up with TRBD1. The V and J ends lost 0 bases and 2 bases, in that order; junction bases with no gene match: 10. Germline V gene data show CDR1 as SGDLS and CDR2 as YYNGEE. The CDR3 contains 17 residues.

The chain recombines TRBV2 with TRBJ2-7; weak D call: TRBD2 (6 bases). The germline V gene has CDR1 SNHLY and CDR2 FYNNEI. Trimming stripped 10 bases from V and 4 bases from J, with 14 bases between. There are 12 residues in the CDR3. CDR3 protein: CATQGTRYEQYF. The CDR3 region has the DNA TGTGCCACTCAAGGGACTCGATACGAGCAGTACTTC.

The genes are TRBV5-6 and TRBJ2-7; TRBD2 matches 10 bases. The CDR3 spans 16 residues. The germline CDR1 and CDR2 sequences are SGHDT and YYEEEE. V lost 5 bases to trimming and J lost 3 bases; unmatched junction nucleotides: 11. The CDR3 bases are TGTGCCAGCAGTTCCGGTCTAGCGGGGGATTACTACGAGCAGTACTTC. It translates to CASSSGLAGDYYEQYF.

The genes are TRBV2 and TRBJ2-1, with 9 bases aligning to TRBD2. Germline values: CDR1 SNHLY, CDR2 FYNNEI. J was trimmed by 5 bases and V by 3 bases; bases with no gene match: 8. There are 16 residues in the CDR3. The CDR3 region is CASSDSWGGRDNEQFF. CDR3 nucleotide sequence: TGTGCCAGCAGTGATTCTTGGGGCGGGAGGGACAATGAGCAGTTCTTC.

This clone has just a few counts. The chain uses TRBV5-4 and TRBJ2-1; perhaps TRBD2 as D (5 bases). The CDR3 consists of 15 residues. CDR1 is SGHNT and CDR2 is YYREEE in the germline V gene (reference sequence). The V end lost 4 bases, the J end lost 5 bases, and 16 bases lay between the germline ends. The CDR3 spells CASSLLWAEDNEQFF. The CDR3 bases are TGTGCCAGCAGCCTCCTCTGGGCGGAGGACAATGAGCAGTTCTTC. Full variable domain (rest looked up from reference TRBV5-4 and TRBJ2-1): ETGVTQSPTHLIKTRGQQVTLRCSSQSGHNTVSWYQQALGQGPQFIFQYYREEENGRGNFPPRFSGLQFPNYSSELNVNALELDDSALYLCASSLLWAEDNEQFFGPGTRLTVL.

The chain employs TRBV5-6 and TRBJ1-5; tentative D call: TRBD1 (5 bases). V lost 0 bases and J lost 3, with 7 bases in between. There are 14 residues in the CDR3. Germline loops: CDR1 SGHDT, CDR2 YYEEEE. CDR3 sequence: CASSLGQFNQPQHF. The CDR3 DNA reads as TGTGCCAGCAGCTTGGGACAGTTCAATCAGCCCCAGCATTTT.

This clone has ten or more counts. Other DNA sequences in this specimen translate into the identical CDR3. The V gene is TRBV2, the J gene TRBJ1-3, with D tentatively TRBD1 (5 bases). Germline CDR1 SNHLY, CDR2 FYNNEI. Trimming took off 6 bases at V and 0 bases at J, with 12 bases between the two ends. The CDR3 contains 15 residues. The CDR3 spells CASSVDSYSGNTIYF. The CDR3, as DNA: TGTGCCAGCAGCGTCGACAGCTACTCTGGAAACACCATATATTTT.